Each of the 4 T cell receptor beta chains below was sequenced from the same sample in a study of cytomegalovirus exposure and HLA in healthy donors. Vbeta (60) and Jbeta (13) primers were used in the PCR. This table comes from immunoSEQ multiplex PCR, and its TCRdb copy is limited to in-frame clones, with some not included. The sample comprises some 120,000 clones, roughly 83% of which are singletons, and about 2% rests with the top ten. The sequenced sample consisted of PBMCs. The source is a young man in good health and CMV-seronegative.

The J gene is TRBJ2-1, the V gene TRBV5-1; 13 bases fit TRBD2. The CDR3 spans 19 residues. With V trimmed by 5 bases and J by 0 bases, 11 bases remained unmatched. In germline, CDR1 is SGHRS, CDR2 YFSETQ. The CDR3 bases are TGCGCCAGCAGTAGAGACGGGACTAGCGGGACAAGCTCCTACAATGAGCAGTTCTTC. Protein: CASSRDGTSGTSSYNEQFF.

This clone has only a few counts. The chain uses TRBV6-1 and TRBJ1-1, with 7 nucleotides matching TRBD1. The germline V gene encodes CDR1 MNHNS and CDR2 SASEGT. The V segment lost 3 bases and the J segment 4 bases; nucleotides outside the gene matches: 8. The CDR3 sequence is 15 residues long. The CDR3 nucleotides are TGTGCCAGCAGTGAGACAGACTCAGGGGGCACTGAAGCTTTCTTT. Residues: CASSETDSGGTEAFF.

CDR3 residues: CASSQDQGPPNYGYTF. The CDR3 region has the DNA TGCGCCAGCAGCCAAGACCAGGGGCCACCAAACTATGGCTACACCTTC. This sequence joins TRBV4-3 and TRBJ1-2, with D perhaps matching TRBD1 (6 bases). V was clipped by 0 bases and J by 2 bases, with 13 bases between them. The length of the CDR3 is 16 residues. Germline V gene sequence: CDR1 LGHNA, CDR2 YSLEER.

This clone was recorded a few times. The chain has TRBV7-8 and TRBJ2-1; 10 bases are shared with TRBD2. Germline CDR1 is SGHVS and CDR2 is FQNEAQ. The CDR3 spans 16 residues. The J segment lost 7 bases and the V segment lost 1 base, leaving 7 bases of the junction unmatched. CDR3 amino acids: CASSLGRAGGGNEQFF. CDR3 coding DNA: TGTGCCAGCAGCTTAGGCCGAGCGGGAGGGGGGAATGAGCAGTTCTTC.